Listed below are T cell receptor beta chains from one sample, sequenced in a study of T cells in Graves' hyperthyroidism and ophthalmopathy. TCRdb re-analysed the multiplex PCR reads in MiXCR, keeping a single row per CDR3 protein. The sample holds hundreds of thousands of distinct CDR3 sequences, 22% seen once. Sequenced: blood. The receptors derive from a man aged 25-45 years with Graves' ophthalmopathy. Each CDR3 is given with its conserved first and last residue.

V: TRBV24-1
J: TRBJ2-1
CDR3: CATSDSGLAGRIYNEQFF

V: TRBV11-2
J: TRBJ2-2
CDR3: CASSFSDRTGELFF

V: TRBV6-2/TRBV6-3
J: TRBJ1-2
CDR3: CASSQDRQSGGYTF

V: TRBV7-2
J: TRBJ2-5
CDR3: CASSLSGLGETQYF

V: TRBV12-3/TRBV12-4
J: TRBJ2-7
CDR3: CASSPLDSNVEQYF

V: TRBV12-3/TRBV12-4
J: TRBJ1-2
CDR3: CASSRLGTESDSTNFYGYTF

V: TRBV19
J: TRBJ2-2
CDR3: CASSITRGSGELFF

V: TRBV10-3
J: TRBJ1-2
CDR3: CAISEEQGDGYTF

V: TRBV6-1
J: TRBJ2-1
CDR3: CATQAGWGRVNEQFF

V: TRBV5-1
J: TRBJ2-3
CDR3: CASSWTGTSGDYTDTQYF

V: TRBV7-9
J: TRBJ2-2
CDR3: CASSSRLLGELFF

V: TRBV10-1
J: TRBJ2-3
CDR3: CASSDLSQAGTDTQYF

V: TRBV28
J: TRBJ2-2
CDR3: CASSPQGTGVGKANTGELFF

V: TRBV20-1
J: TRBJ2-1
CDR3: CSATRTTNEQFF

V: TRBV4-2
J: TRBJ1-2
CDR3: CASSRNYALDGYTF

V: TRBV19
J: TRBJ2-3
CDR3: CASSDPGGGRNTDTQYF

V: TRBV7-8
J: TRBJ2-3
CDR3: CASGPSDRDTQYF

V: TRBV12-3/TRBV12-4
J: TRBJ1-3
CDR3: CASSLMFQYGNTIYF

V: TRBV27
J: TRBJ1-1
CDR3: CASSYREMNTEAFF

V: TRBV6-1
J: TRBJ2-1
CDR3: CASTEVLAGLYNEQFF

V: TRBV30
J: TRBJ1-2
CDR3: CAWSHSGQERYTF

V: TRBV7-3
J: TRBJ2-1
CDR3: CASSLTQASYNEQFF

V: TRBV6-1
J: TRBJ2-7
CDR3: CASSRGQLYEQYF

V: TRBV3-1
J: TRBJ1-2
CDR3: CASSQGGTAGRSYTF

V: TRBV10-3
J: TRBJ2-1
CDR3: CAIMGLPSGEQFF

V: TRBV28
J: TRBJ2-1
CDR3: CASRETGGDNEQFF

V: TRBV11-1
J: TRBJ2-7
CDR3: CASSLNADYEQYF

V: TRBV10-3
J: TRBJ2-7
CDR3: CAISESQGSYEQYF

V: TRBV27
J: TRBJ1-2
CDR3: CASSWDRGLGYTF

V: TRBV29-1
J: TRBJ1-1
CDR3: CSVDGRGQRNTEAFF

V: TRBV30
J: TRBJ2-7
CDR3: CAWSEGQGAYEQYF

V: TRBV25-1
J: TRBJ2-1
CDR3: CASSRGVLAGYNEQFF

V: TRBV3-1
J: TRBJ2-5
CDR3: CASSRPGTGTGTQYF

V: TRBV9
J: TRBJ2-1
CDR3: CASGSSGRRGNEQFF

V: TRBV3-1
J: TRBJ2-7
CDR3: CASSPRHAPYEQYF

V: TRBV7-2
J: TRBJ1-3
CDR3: CASSLNTVRGNTIYF

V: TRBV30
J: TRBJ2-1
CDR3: CAWSGGVNEQFF